Sequencing of this TCR beta chain was carried out in a study of blood T cell repertoires in COVID-19. Produced via immunoSEQ multiplex PCR; TCRdb's table is partial and in-frame only. The sample lists about 380,000 clones, 88% seen once, with 1.2% in the top ten. The CDR3 runs to 15 residues. Deletions cut 0 bases from V and 4 bases from J, with 12 bases between. Germline CDR1 LNHNV, CDR2 YYDKDF (reference sequence). The chain carries TRBV15 and TRBJ1-1, with TRBD1 as a possible D gene (5 bases). The sample taken for sequencing was PBMCs or T cells enriched from blood (not recorded which). The clonotype was recovered from a young woman who had recovered from COVID-19. DNA of the CDR3: TGTGCCACCAGCAGAGATGTCGGGGGTAGCACTGAAGCTTTCTTT. Amino acid sequence: CATSRDVGGSTEAFF.